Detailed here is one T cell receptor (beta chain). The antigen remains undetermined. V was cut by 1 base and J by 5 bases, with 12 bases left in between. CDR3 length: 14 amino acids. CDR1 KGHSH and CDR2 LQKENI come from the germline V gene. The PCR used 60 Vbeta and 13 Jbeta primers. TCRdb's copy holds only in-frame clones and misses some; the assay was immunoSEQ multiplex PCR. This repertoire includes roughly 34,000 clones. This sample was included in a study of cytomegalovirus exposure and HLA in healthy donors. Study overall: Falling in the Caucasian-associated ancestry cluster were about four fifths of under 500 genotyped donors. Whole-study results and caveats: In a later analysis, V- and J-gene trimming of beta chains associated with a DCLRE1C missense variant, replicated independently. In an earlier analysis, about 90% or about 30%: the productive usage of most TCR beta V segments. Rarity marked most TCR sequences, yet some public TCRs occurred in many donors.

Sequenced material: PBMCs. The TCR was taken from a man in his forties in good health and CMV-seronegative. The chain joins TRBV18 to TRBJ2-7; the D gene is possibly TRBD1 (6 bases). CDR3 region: CASSPQRTADEQYF. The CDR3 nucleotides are TGTGCCAGCTCACCACAAAGGACAGCGGACGAGCAGTACTTC.